This TCR beta chain is from a study of blood T cell repertoires in COVID-19. Germline V gene lookup returns CDR1 MNHNY and CDR2 SVGAGI (reference sequence). CDR3 size: 15 residues. Trimming removed 2 bases at V and 1 base at J, with 8 bases between. Clones were sequenced by immunoSEQ multiplex PCR, and TCRdb holds only the in-frame ones, with some missing. The table has about 190,000 clones, roughly four fifths seen once; the top ten hold approximately 5.1%. Sequenced: peripheral blood. The chain combines TRBV6-6 with TRBJ2-2; D gene unclear. The clonotype originates from a woman in her sixties or seventies with active or convalescent COVID-19. CDR3 region: CASSYEAMNTGELFF. In DNA, the CDR3 is TGTGCCAGCAGTTACGAGGCTATGAACACCGGGGAGCTGTTTTTT.